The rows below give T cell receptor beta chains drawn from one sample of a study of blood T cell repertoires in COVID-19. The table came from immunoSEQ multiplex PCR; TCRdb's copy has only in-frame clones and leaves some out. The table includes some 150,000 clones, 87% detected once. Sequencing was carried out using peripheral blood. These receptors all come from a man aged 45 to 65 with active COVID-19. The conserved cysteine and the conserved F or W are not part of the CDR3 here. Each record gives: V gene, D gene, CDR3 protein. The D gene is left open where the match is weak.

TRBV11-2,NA,ASSWNTGPNSPLH
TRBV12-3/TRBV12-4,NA,ASSLSPWPGYT
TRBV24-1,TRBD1,ATSSGTGGWETQY
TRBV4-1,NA,ASSRRRGGDYEQY
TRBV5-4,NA,ASSLQGGGDNEQF
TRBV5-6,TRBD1,ASSSQGANYEQY
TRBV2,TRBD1,ASSEAGPGTGPF
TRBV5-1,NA,ASSFDQGSNEQY
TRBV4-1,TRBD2,ASSQDFLAGFNEQF
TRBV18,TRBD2,ASSPGGGATDTQY
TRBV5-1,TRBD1,ASSSDRADTDTQY
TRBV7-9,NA,ASSLGRAWAPDTQY
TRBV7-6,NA,ASSPKGGLAGANVLT
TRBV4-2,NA,ASSQDGQGVRNYGYT
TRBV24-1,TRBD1,ATSERDREVYEQY
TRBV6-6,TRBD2,ASSLLTPTSGGSTDTQY
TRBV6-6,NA,ASSPRGALYEQY
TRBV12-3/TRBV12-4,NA,ATKEVGELF
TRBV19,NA,ASSIGEGTYGYT
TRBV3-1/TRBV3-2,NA,ASSHSTGKAEAF
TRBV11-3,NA,ASSLRTDPNTGELF
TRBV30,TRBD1,AWSENRGGYT
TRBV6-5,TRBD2,ASRSIAGGINEQF
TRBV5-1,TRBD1,ASSDGGTANEQY
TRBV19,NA,ASSMGPRGTDTQY
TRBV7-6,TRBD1,ASSSTGGNGYT
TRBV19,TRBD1,ASSRTGQGEGGYT
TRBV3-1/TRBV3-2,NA,ASSQDVRAVSYNEQF
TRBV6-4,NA,ASSEGRPGQKETQY
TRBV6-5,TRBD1,ASSTGVYNSPLH
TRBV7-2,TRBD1,ASSAGQGRHEQY
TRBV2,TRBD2,ASSDTSGGVKTGELF
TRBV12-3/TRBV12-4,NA,ASSFGLGTQY
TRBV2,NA,ASSNQGGFIQY
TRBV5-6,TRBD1,ASSLQGADAAISNSPLH
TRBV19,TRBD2,ASSIGWASGGTDTQY
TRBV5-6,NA,ASSLRVRRTEAF
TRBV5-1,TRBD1,ASSPDRGVGSPLH
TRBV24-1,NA,ATSGPQGRVTRNEQF
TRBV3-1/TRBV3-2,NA,ASSLAGTLYSGNTIY
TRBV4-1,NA,ASSQGQITGNTIY
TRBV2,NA,ASSGGLDRGQY
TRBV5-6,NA,ASSLAGGAF
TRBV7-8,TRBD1,ASSFPGQGRHYGYT
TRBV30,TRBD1,AWSTLTGADTQY
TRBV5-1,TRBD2,ASSTSGGGYEQY
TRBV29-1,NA,SVLGGANEKLF
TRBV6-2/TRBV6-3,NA,ASSDDTPPYNEQF
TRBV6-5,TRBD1,ASSYRGQGIYEQY
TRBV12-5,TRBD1,ASGEPTGGSPYEQY
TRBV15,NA,ATSSEGGNEQF
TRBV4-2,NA,ASSQGSGSGNTIY
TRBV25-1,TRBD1,ASSDLTGGSEEQY
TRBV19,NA,AFSKNEFRGSETQY
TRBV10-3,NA,APHHGGAACYRNTIY